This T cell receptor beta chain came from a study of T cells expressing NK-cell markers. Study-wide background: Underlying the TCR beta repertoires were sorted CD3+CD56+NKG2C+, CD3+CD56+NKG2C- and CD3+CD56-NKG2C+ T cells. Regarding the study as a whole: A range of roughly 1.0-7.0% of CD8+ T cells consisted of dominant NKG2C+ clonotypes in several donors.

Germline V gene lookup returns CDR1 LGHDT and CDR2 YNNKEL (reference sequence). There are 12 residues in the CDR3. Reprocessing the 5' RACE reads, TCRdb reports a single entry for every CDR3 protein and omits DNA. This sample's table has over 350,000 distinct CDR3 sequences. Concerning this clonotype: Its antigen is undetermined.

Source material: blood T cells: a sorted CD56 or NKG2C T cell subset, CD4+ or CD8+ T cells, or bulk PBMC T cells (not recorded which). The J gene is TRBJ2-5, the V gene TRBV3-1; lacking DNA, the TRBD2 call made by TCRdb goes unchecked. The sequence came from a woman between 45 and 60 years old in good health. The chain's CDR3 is CASSPTGPTQYF.